These 25 T cell receptor beta chains share one sample of origin, sequenced in a study of shared clonotypes between healthy human individuals. Terminally differentiated effector memory CD45RA+ cells were excluded from the naive CD8 cells, which were CD45RO-negative and positively selected for CCR7. The assay was immunoSEQ multiplex PCR, and TCRdb's table has in-frame clones only and misses some. The sample has nearly 600,000 clones, roughly 96% seen once; the top ten hold 0.11%. The sequencing input was naive CD8+ T cells sorted from blood. All receptors come from a woman in her thirties in good health.

The chain uses TRBV9 and TRBJ1-2; 8 bases are a match to TRBD1. The V gene's germline CDR1 is SGDLS and CDR2 YYNGEE. The CDR3 is made up of 14 amino acids. With 3 bases clipped from V and 6 bases from J, the junction kept 7 bases outside the gene matches. The DNA for the CDR3 is TGTGCCAGCAGCGGCTCAGGGGGCGCGAATGGCTACACCTTC. It codes for CASSGSGGANGYTF.

The chain employs TRBV27 and TRBJ2-7; D is perhaps TRBD1 or TRBD2 (7 bases each). Trimming took 8 bases from V and 5 from J, leaving 16 bases between them. CDR3 length: 13 residues. Germline assignment: CDR1 MNHEY and CDR2 SMNVEV (reference sequence). CDR3 DNA sequence: TGTGCCAGCGCCCCAGGGGGAGGGAACGAGCAGTACTTC. Translating it yields CASAPGGGNEQYF.

The chain combines TRBV12-2 with TRBJ2-7; the D segment call TRBD1 is taken from the table without a DNA check. TRBV12-2 is recorded as a pseudogene. The CDR3 is made up of 14 amino acids. In DNA form, the CDR3 reads TGTGCAAGTCGCTTATTGCCAGGGGTCCACGAGCAGTACTTC. Translating it yields CASRLLPGVHEQYF.

V gene TRBV15 combines with J gene TRBJ2-5, with TRBD2 matching over 11 bases. The length of the CDR3 is 19 residues. Trimming removed 0 bases from V and 4 bases from J; junction bases left unmatched: 13. Germline V gene data show CDR1 as LNHNV and CDR2 as YYDKDF (reference sequence). CDR3 residues: CATSRDSIRGGLAGETQYF. The CDR3 DNA reads TGTGCCACCAGCAGAGATAGTATCCGCGGCGGACTAGCGGGAGAGACCCAGTACTTC.

This sequence joins TRBV5-1 and TRBJ1-1, with a weak D call TRBD1 (6 bases). Trimming took 5 bases from V and 1 from J, leaving 9 bases between them. The CDR3 length is 13 residues. Germline CDR1 and CDR2: SGHRS and YFSETQ. The DNA of the CDR3 is TGCGCCAGCAGGCCGGACAGGAACACTGAAGCTTTCTTT. This encodes CASRPDRNTEAFF.

This rearrangement joins TRBV28 to TRBJ1-2; TRBD1 matches at 7 bases. Germline CDR1 MDHEN, CDR2 SYDVKM. The CDR3 sequence is 15 residues long. The trim removed 7 bases at V and 3 bases at J, leaving 11 bases unmatched. CDR3 loop: CASTSFSGGHYGYTF. In DNA form, the CDR3 reads TGTGCCAGCACTTCTTTCTCAGGGGGGCACTATGGCTACACCTTC.

The chain is built from TRBV28 and TRBJ2-5; D is unclear. The V end was cut by 1 base, the J end by 5 bases, with 2 bases between. This CDR3 spans 11 amino acids. In germline, CDR1 is MDHEN, CDR2 SYDVKM. Here the CDR3 reads CASSLFETQYF. CDR3 DNA: TGTGCCAGCAGTTTATTCGAGACCCAGTACTTC.

A single count supports this clone. The chain employs TRBV18 and TRBJ2-7; 7 nucleotides align to TRBD2. Trimming cost V 3 bases and J 2 bases; bases outside gene matches: 13. Per germline, CDR1 KGHSH and CDR2 LQKENI. The CDR3 runs 17 residues. The CDR3 DNA is TGTGCCAGCTCACCGCTGGAAGGGCGGGAGTTACCCTACGAGCAGTACTTC. This translates into CASSPLEGRELPYEQYF.

This sequence joins TRBV7-9 and TRBJ1-4, with 7 bases lining up with TRBD1. CDR1 SEHNR and CDR2 FQNEAQ come from the germline V gene (reference sequence). The CDR3 contains 14 residues. V dropped 1 base and J dropped 7; count of bases not matched to a gene: 3. The CDR3 region is CASSLVQGGEKLFF. The CDR3 DNA sequence: TGTGCCAGCAGCTTAGTCCAGGGGGGTGAAAAACTGTTTTTT.

This chain connects TRBV28 to TRBJ2-7, with D perhaps assigned TRBD1 or TRBD2 (5 bases each). This CDR3 is built from 15 residues. Germline CDR1 MDHEN, CDR2 SYDVKM. Trimming took off 7 bases at V and 1 base at J, with 17 bases between the two ends. CDR3 in amino acids: CASTSGGTTSYEQYF. DNA for the CDR3: TGTGCCAGCACCTCTGGGGGAACTACATCCTACGAGCAGTACTTC.

This rearrangement joins TRBV6-6 to TRBJ1-3, with D uncertain. This CDR3 comprises 11 residues. Germline CDR1 and CDR2: MNHNY and SVGAGI (reference sequence). V was cut by 5 bases and J by 3 bases, with 2 bases left in between. The CDR3 is CASSNGNTIYF. The CDR3 DNA reads TGTGCCAGCAGTAATGGAAACACCATATATTTT.

J is TRBJ2-1 and V is TRBV28; 12 bases are shared with TRBD2. With 7 bases clipped from V and 6 bases from J, the junction kept 4 bases outside the gene matches. This CDR3 has 14 amino acids. The germline V gene has CDR1 MDHEN and CDR2 SYDVKM. CDR3 sequence reads: CASTMTSGSNEQFF. DNA for the CDR3: TGTGCCAGCACCATGACTAGCGGGAGCAATGAGCAGTTCTTC.

The chain recombines TRBV11-2 with TRBJ2-1; D possibly corresponds to TRBD2 (5 bases). The germline V and J ends were trimmed by 4 bases and 0 bases, with 13 bases remaining between them. Germline V gene data show CDR1 as SGHAT and CDR2 as FQNNGV. The CDR3 loop spans 16 amino acids. The CDR3 DNA reads TGTGCCAGCAGCTCGAGCCCTGGGAGCTCCTACAATGAGCAGTTCTTC. It yields the protein CASSSSPGSSYNEQFF.

V gene TRBV27 combines with J gene TRBJ1-5; D unresolved. Germline CDR1 is MNHEY and CDR2 is SMNVEV (reference sequence). Trimming took 3 bases from V and 1 from J, leaving 7 bases between them. This CDR3 region has 14 residues. This chain's CDR3 is CASSLAPSNQPQHF. CDR3 sequence (DNA): TGTGCCAGCAGTTTGGCCCCGAGCAATCAGCCCCAGCATTTT.

This rearrangement joins TRBV10-3 to TRBJ2-7, with TRBD2 identical over 10 bases. The V gene's germline CDR1 is ENHRY and CDR2 SYGVKD. Trimming removed 10 bases from V and 4 bases from J; junction bases left unmatched: 10. This CDR3 region has 14 residues. CDR3 coding DNA: TGTGCCACATGGGAGCGGGAGGGGAGATACGAGCAGTACTTC. Amino acids: CATWEREGRYEQYF.

This clone occurred once. The V and J genes are TRBV6-5 and TRBJ2-7, with D possibly matching TRBD2 (6 bases). Germline V gene lookup returns CDR1 MNHEY and CDR2 SVGAGI. V was trimmed by 0 bases and J by 6 bases, leaving 15 bases between them. The length of the CDR3 is 15 residues. The DNA for the CDR3 is TGTGCCAGCAGTTACTCGGGAGGACGGCGGGTCGAGCAGTACTTC. The encoded protein is CASSYSGGRRVEQYF.

In DNA form, the CDR3 reads TGTGCCAGCAGCGACGGGACTAGCGGATACGAGCAGTACTTC. Protein product: CASSDGTSGYEQYF. The genes are TRBV5-6 and TRBJ2-7, with 11 bases fitting TRBD2. CDR1 and CDR2 from the germline V gene are SGHDT and YYEEEE. This CDR3 is 14 amino acids long. The V gene end was trimmed by 4 bases and the J gene end by 4 bases; junction bases not matched to a gene: 4. The entire variable domain, with the rest obtained from reference TRBV5-6 and TRBJ2-7, is as follows: DAGVTQSPTHLIKTRGQQVTLRCSPKSGHDTVSWYQQALGQGPQFIFQYYEEEERQRGNFPDRFSGHQFPNYSSELNVNALLLGDSALYLCASSDGTSGYEQYFGPGTRLTVT.

This chain uses TRBV6-5 with TRBJ2-7; D remains unclear. Germline CDR1 is MNHEY and CDR2 is SVGAGI. V was shortened by 6 bases and J by 4 bases, with 16 bases between the two germline ends. The CDR3 spans 14 residues. Here the CDR3 reads CASSPSSRWYEQYF. In DNA form, the CDR3 reads TGTGCCAGCAGCCCTAGTTCTCGGTGGTACGAGCAGTACTTC.

This chain connects TRBV5-6 to TRBJ1-2; D call uncertain. The V gene's germline CDR1 is SGHDT and CDR2 YYEEEE. The CDR3 is 13 amino acids. V was shortened by 5 bases and J by 7 bases, with 15 bases between the two germline ends. The CDR3 reads CASRPEGFGGYTF. DNA of the CDR3: TGTGCCAGCAGACCTGAGGGTTTCGGTGGCTACACCTTC.

The rearrangement links TRBV5-4 to TRBJ2-1, with 7 bases lining up with TRBD2. The length of the CDR3 is 13 residues. Germline V gene sequence: CDR1 SGHNT, CDR2 YYREEE (reference sequence). V shed 6 bases, J shed 4 bases, and the junction held 4 bases outside the gene matches. The CDR3 nucleotides are TGTGCCAGCATGCGGGAGAGTTACAATGAGCAGTTCTTC. It encodes CASMRESYNEQFF.

This chain joins TRBV5-5 and TRBJ2-7; 11 positions match TRBD2. Germline CDR1 and CDR2: SGHKS and YYEKEE (reference sequence). The V segment lost 0 bases and the J segment 4 bases; nucleotides outside the gene matches: 3. The CDR3 is made up of 15 amino acids. CDR3 sequence: CASSLAASGRYEQYF. Here the CDR3 DNA reads TGTGCCAGCAGCTTGGCGGCTAGCGGGAGGTACGAGCAGTACTTC.

V is TRBV27 and J is TRBJ1-5; D not certain. The germline CDR1 and CDR2 sequences are MNHEY and SMNVEV (reference sequence). The CDR3 length is 16 residues. V was clipped by 1 base and J by 0 bases, with 10 bases between them. CDR3 nucleotide sequence: TGTGCCAGCAGTTTATTAGGCAGTTATAGCAATCAGCCCCAGCATTTT. This encodes CASSLLGSYSNQPQHF.

The chain joins TRBV6-1 to TRBJ2-7; possibly TRBD1 or TRBD2 for D (5 bases each). This CDR3 region has 16 residues. The V and J ends lost 0 bases and 3 bases respectively, with 15 bases between them. Germline V gene data show CDR1 as MNHNS and CDR2 as SASEGT. CDR3: CASSEAWDPQYYEQYF. As DNA, the CDR3 is TGTGCCAGCAGTGAAGCGTGGGACCCCCAATACTACGAGCAGTACTTC.

This rearrangement joins TRBV11-3 to TRBJ2-3; 10 positions agree with TRBD2. V was pared by 5 bases and J by 7 bases, with 24 bases of the junction left unmatched. The germline V gene encodes CDR1 SGHNT and CDR2 YENEEA. The CDR3 is 20 residues long. The CDR3 DNA follows: TGTGCCAGCAGCCACGACCGGGGCCAGCGGGAGGGCCTCGAGGTGAATACGCAGTATTTT. This gives the protein CASSHDRGQREGLEVNTQYF. The full variable domain, its missing parts supplied by reference TRBV11-3 and TRBJ2-3, is EAGVVQSPRYKIIEKKQPVAFWCNPISGHNTLYWYLQNLGQGPELLIRYENEEAVDDSQLPKDRFSAERLKGVDSTLKIQPAELGDSAVYLCASSHDRGQREGLEVNTQYFGPGTRLTVL.

This rearrangement joins TRBV27 to TRBJ1-1, with a tentative D call TRBD1 (5 bases). Trimming removed 8 bases from V and 4 bases from J, with 8 bases in between. In germline, CDR1 is MNHEY, CDR2 SMNVEV (reference sequence). This CDR3 comprises 11 residues. In DNA form, the CDR3 reads TGTGCCAGCGGGGGTCCCACTGAAGCTTTCTTT. This encodes CASGGPTEAFF.